This record covers a single TCR beta chain. In the source study's methods: Quantification of nucleated cells was approximated via reference gene primer amplification. TCRdb's copy holds only in-frame clones and misses some; the assay was immunoSEQ multiplex PCR. V, J and clone size are those of that table, while D and trimming were read from the DNA. In the table there are under 450,000 clones, approximately 89% of which are singletons. V was cut by 6 bases and J by 9 bases, with 15 bases left in between. The CDR3 length is 13 residues. Germline-derived CDR1 and CDR2 are LNHDA and SQIVND (reference sequence). The data belong to a study of blood T cell repertoires in COVID-19. Study background: Samples came from the United States, Italy and Spain, spanning acute and convalescent COVID-19.

The sequenced material came from peripheral blood. This TCR derives from a woman aged 40 to 50 with COVID-19, enrolled during active disease. The chain has TRBV19 and TRBJ2-1; tentative D call: TRBD2 (6 bases). The CDR3 DNA sequence: TGTGCCAGTAGACCAAGCGGGCTGAGTGAGCAGTTCTTC. Translating gives CASRPSGLSEQFF.